These 27 T cell receptor beta chains were sequenced from one sample in a study of CD8+ T cells in alopecia areata. The treatment here: oral pan-JAK inhibitor, 5-10 mg twice daily. cDNA reverse transcribed from extracted RNA served as the sequencing template. The repertoire was sequenced with immunoSEQ multiplex PCR; TCRdb's copy has only in-frame clones and lacks some. The table lists some 80,000 clones, roughly 70% of them singletons. The sample here was CD8+ T cells sorted from blood, taken at week 24, from a patient treated with tofacitinib. Source of these receptors: a human donor with alopecia areata.

This sequence joins TRBV5-1 and TRBJ2-3; 14 nucleotides agree with TRBD2. J gave up 5 bases and V 4 bases, and 6 bases lay outside the gene matches. CDR1 SGHRS and CDR2 YFSETQ come from the germline V gene. This CDR3 contains 16 residues. The CDR3 sequence is CASSAGLAGVVDTQYF. The CDR3 DNA reads as TGCGCCAGCAGCGCGGGACTAGCGGGAGTTGTAGATACGCAGTATTTT.

V usage is TRBV29-1 and J usage is TRBJ2-7, with a tentative D call TRBD2 (5 bases). The V end was cut by 4 bases, the J end by 3 bases, with 10 bases between. Germline CDR1 SQVTM, CDR2 ANQGSEA. The CDR3 runs 12 residues. CDR3 loop: CSVGGADYEQYF. The CDR3 nucleotides read TGCAGCGTTGGGGGAGCTGACTACGAGCAGTACTTC.

The chain is built from TRBV4-1 and TRBJ2-7; 7 bases fit TRBD1. Germline V CDR1 and CDR2: MGHRA, YSYEKL. The CDR3 length is 15 residues. The J segment lost 2 bases and the V segment lost 0 bases, leaving 4 bases of the junction unmatched. The CDR3 region has the DNA TGCGCCAGCAGCCAAGAAGGGGGCATCACCTACGAGCAGTACTTC. It yields the protein CASSQEGGITYEQYF.

V and J are TRBV7-9 and TRBJ1-1; D remains unclear. Between the trimmed V and J ends, which lost 3 bases and 1 base, there was a span of 15 bases. The CDR3 is made up of 16 amino acids. CDR1 and CDR2 (germline): SEHNR, FQNEAQ (reference sequence). The CDR3: CASSLPVQAENTEAFF. The CDR3 DNA sequence: TGTGCCAGCAGCTTGCCCGTTCAGGCGGAGAACACTGAAGCTTTCTTT.

The chain employs TRBV30 and TRBJ1-1; 7 bases agree with TRBD1. V lost 2 bases, J lost 3 bases, and 12 bases stayed unmatched. CDR1 and CDR2 from the germline V gene are GTSNPN and SVGIG (reference sequence). The CDR3 has 16 amino acids. The CDR3 region is CAWSWSPRGRDTEAFF. The CDR3 DNA sequence: TGTGCCTGGAGTTGGAGTCCGAGGGGGCGCGACACTGAAGCTTTCTTT.

The rearrangement uses TRBV29-1 and TRBJ2-7, with D perhaps TRBD1 or TRBD2 (5 bases each). Per germline, CDR1 SQVTM and CDR2 ANQGSEA. The CDR3 has 13 amino acids. The V gene lost 8 bases and the J gene lost 2 bases, with 16 bases spanning the gap. CDR3 sequence (DNA): TGCAGCCCCGGGGCCCCGGGCCCCTACGAGCAGTACTTC. This gives the protein CSPGAPGPYEQYF.

The V call is TRBV9, the J call TRBJ2-3; no clear D. The V and J ends lost 4 bases and 1 base respectively, with 7 bases between them. CDR3 length: 13 residues. CDR1 SGDLS and CDR2 YYNGEE come from the germline V gene. CDR3 nucleotide sequence: TGTGCCAGCAGCCCCGTGGGCACAGATACGCAGTATTTT. Protein: CASSPVGTDTQYF.

This clone was detected only a few times. The V gene is TRBV6-1, the J gene TRBJ2-1, with D perhaps TRBD2 (5 bases). V was cut by 9 bases and J by 3 bases, with 12 bases left in between. The CDR3 has 13 amino acids. Germline CDR1 MNHNS, CDR2 SASEGT. The DNA of the CDR3 is TGTGCCAGTGGGGAGACCCGCTACAATGAGCAGTTCTTC. Amino acid sequence: CASGETRYNEQFF.

Worth noting for this clone: The conserved final phenylalanine or tryptophan is absent from the CDR3, which likely points to a read error. The chain links TRBV6-6 to TRBJ2-7, with a possible D match to TRBD2 (6 bases). Deletions cut 8 bases from V and 7 bases from J, with 18 bases between. CDR1 is MNHNY, CDR2 SVGAGI, per germline (reference sequence). The CDR3 length is 13 residues. The CDR3 nucleotides read TGTGCCAGCTCCGGGACTGGGAGTTGGGAGCAGTACCTC. Its protein is CASSGTGSWEQYL.

This chain links TRBV4-1 with TRBJ2-7; D uncertain. Trimming removed 3 bases at V and 6 bases at J, with 18 bases between. Per the germline V gene, CDR1 is MGHRA and CDR2 is YSYEKL. The CDR3 contains 15 residues. The CDR3 region is CASSHSPDTPGEQYF. The CDR3 coding sequence is TGCGCCAGCAGCCATAGCCCGGATACCCCTGGCGAGCAGTACTTC.

The V gene is TRBV10-3, the J gene TRBJ1-2, with D possibly TRBD1 on 6 matching bases. The CDR3 consists of 12 residues. V shed 2 bases and J shed 7 bases, with 8 bases lying between them. The germline CDR1 and CDR2 sequences are ENHRY and SYGVKD. CDR3 loop: CAISEEQGGYTF. CDR3 bases: TGTGCCATCAGTGAGGAACAGGGTGGCTACACCTTC.

The chain links TRBV7-9 to TRBJ1-2; D might be TRBD1 (6 bases). V lost 5 bases and J lost 4, with 14 bases in between. Germline CDR1 reads SEHNR; CDR2 reads FQNEAQ (reference sequence). CDR3 length: 14 residues. CDR3 coding DNA: TGTGCCAGCAGCCCGGGCCAGGGGATCTATGGCTACACCTTC. It translates to CASSPGQGIYGYTF.

As DNA, the CDR3 is TGTGCCAGCAGCTTGATAGCGGGAGCCGATGAGCAGTTCTTC. It encodes CASSLIAGADEQFF. The rearrangement joins TRBV5-6 to TRBJ2-1; 9 bases map to TRBD2. CDR1 is SGHDT and CDR2 is YYEEEE in the germline V gene. The CDR3 loop spans 14 amino acids. The trim removed 1 base at V and 8 bases at J, leaving 4 bases unmatched.

The chain has TRBV7-2 and TRBJ2-1; D may correspond to TRBD1 or TRBD2 (6 bases each). Trimming removed 5 bases at V and 2 bases at J, with 16 bases between. CDR3 length: 16 residues. Looked up from germline, CDR1 is SGHTA and CDR2 is FQGNSA. The CDR3 DNA is TGTGCCAGCAGCCCTAGTTGGGGGGCTACCTACAATGAGCAGTTCTTC. It encodes CASSPSWGATYNEQFF. The full variable domain, rest sourced from reference TRBV7-2 and TRBJ2-1, is GAGVSQSPSNKVTEKGKDVELRCDPISGHTALYWYRQSLGQGLEFLIYFQGNSAPDKSGLPSDRFSAERTGGSVSTLTIQRTQQEDSAVYLCASSPSWGATYNEQFFGPGTRLTVL.

The chain combines TRBV7-9 with TRBJ2-7; 7 bases agree with TRBD1. J gave up 7 bases and V 2 bases, and 14 bases lay outside the gene matches. The CDR3 spans 16 residues. Germline CDR1 is SEHNR and CDR2 is FQNEAQ (reference sequence). This CDR3 reads CASSLRQGPEDWEQYF. The CDR3 DNA reads TGTGCCAGCAGCTTAAGACAGGGACCGGAGGACTGGGAGCAGTACTTC.

This sequence joins TRBV29-1 and TRBJ2-5; D remains unclear. Trimming took 2 bases from V and 0 from J, leaving 16 bases between them. Per the germline V gene, CDR1 is SQVTM and CDR2 is ANQGSEA. This CDR3 is 16 amino acids long. The CDR3 DNA is TGCAGCGTTGAAAGGGAAGATGACTGGGACCAAGAGACCCAGTACTTC. Its translation is CSVEREDDWDQETQYF.

The DNA for the CDR3 is TGTGCCAGCAGCTTGACGACAGGGAACACAGATACGCAGTATTTT. Translated: CASSLTTGNTDTQYF. The gene calls are TRBV7-9 and TRBJ2-3, with 7 bases matching TRBD1. This CDR3 has 15 residues. Germline-derived CDR1 and CDR2 are SEHNR and FQNEAQ (reference sequence). The junction had 5 bases not matched to a gene; V was cut back by 3 bases and J by 2 bases.

This clone turned up a few times. The chain uses TRBV15 and TRBJ1-3; D unresolved. Germline V CDR1 and CDR2: LNHNV, YYDKDF (reference sequence). Trimming pared 4 bases from V and 0 bases from J, leaving 7 bases between. This CDR3 is 14 amino acids long. This CDR3 reads CATSTVGSGNTIYF. The CDR3 DNA reads TGTGCCACCAGCACAGTAGGCTCTGGAAACACCATATATTTT.

V usage is TRBV19 and J usage is TRBJ1-2, with no clear D. V dropped 1 base and J dropped 8 bases, with 11 bases sitting between them. CDR3 size: 13 residues. Germline-derived CDR1 and CDR2 are LNHDA and SQIVND (reference sequence). This CDR3 reads CASSIGSVRGYTF. CDR3 bases: TGTGCCAGTAGTATAGGATCGGTACGGGGCTACACCTTC.

The chain uses TRBV9 and TRBJ1-1, with TRBD1 matching 9 bases. Looked up from germline, CDR1 is SGDLS and CDR2 is YYNGEE. There are 16 residues in the CDR3. The V gene end was trimmed by 3 bases and the J gene end by 2 bases; junction bases not matched to a gene: 8. The CDR3 here is CASSATTGGGNTEAFF. CDR3 DNA sequence: TGTGCCAGCAGCGCTACGACAGGGGGAGGAAACACTGAAGCTTTCTTT. The complete variable domain, with remaining parts taken from reference TRBV9 and TRBJ1-1, reads DSGVTQTPKHLITATGQRVTLRCSPRSGDLSVYWYQQSLDQGLQFLIQYYNGEERAKGNILERFSAQQFPDLHSELNLSSLELGDSALYFCASSATTGGGNTEAFFGQGTRLTVV.

The table lists this clone with a few counts. V usage is TRBV27 and J usage is TRBJ1-5; D gene unclear. V lost 4 bases and J lost 7, with 14 bases in between. The V gene's germline CDR1 is MNHEY and CDR2 SMNVEV (reference sequence). The CDR3 consists of 14 residues. CDR3 bases: TGTGCCAGCAGTTCAAAGTCCGGGTGGCAGCCCCAGCATTTT. Amino acid sequence: CASSSKSGWQPQHF.

This clone was seen once. This chain joins TRBV7-8 and TRBJ2-1; 8 bases align to TRBD1. CDR1 and CDR2 (germline): SGHVS, FQNEAQ. This CDR3 has 17 amino acids. With 6 bases clipped from V and 1 base from J, the junction kept 11 bases outside the gene matches. The CDR3 sequence is CASRGTPGQVSYNEQFF. CDR3 in DNA: TGTGCCAGCAGGGGGACTCCGGGACAGGTGTCCTACAATGAGCAGTTCTTC.

The J gene is TRBJ1-5, the V gene TRBV27; TRBD1 might be the D (5 bases). The CDR3 covers 14 residues. CDR1 MNHEY and CDR2 SMNVEV come from the germline V gene (reference sequence). V was pared by 3 bases and J by 1 base, with 7 bases between. CDR3 sequence (DNA): TGTGCCAGCAGTTTCCGGGGGAGCAATCAGCCCCAGCATTTT. It translates to CASSFRGSNQPQHF.

V usage is TRBV7-8 and J usage is TRBJ2-7; D gene ambiguous. This CDR3 spans 14 amino acids. Germline CDR1 SGHVS, CDR2 FQNEAQ. V was trimmed by 7 bases and J by 1 base, leaving 14 bases between them. DNA of the CDR3: TGTGCCAGCATCTCTCGAGGACCATCCTACGAGCAGTACTTC. Translating it yields CASISRGPSYEQYF.

This rearrangement joins TRBV5-1 to TRBJ2-7; 10 nucleotides match TRBD1. The CDR3 extends over 19 amino acids. With 0 bases clipped from V and 0 bases from J, the junction kept 12 bases outside the gene matches. The V gene's germline CDR1 is SGHRS and CDR2 YFSETQ. In DNA form, the CDR3 reads TGCGCCAGCAGCTTGGGGGACAGGGGATTATTGTCGAGCTCCTACGAGCAGTACTTC. Amino acid sequence: CASSLGDRGLLSSSYEQYF.

Notes on this clone: The junction departs from the called germline gene at one end, perhaps through a read error. The chain employs TRBV4-1 and TRBJ1-1; unclear D gene. The V gene's germline CDR1 is MGHRA and CDR2 YSYEKL. CDR3 length: 13 residues. CDR3 nucleotide sequence: TGCGCCAGCAGAGGCAATATGAACGCTGAAGCTTTCTTT. Protein: CASRGNMNAEAFF.

V gene TRBV15 combines with J gene TRBJ2-2, with D tentatively TRBD1 (6 bases). This CDR3 has 16 residues. Germline V gene lookup returns CDR1 LNHNV and CDR2 YYDKDF (reference sequence). The germline V and J ends were trimmed by 1 base and 6 bases, with 15 bases remaining between them. The CDR3 loop reads CATSRAQGKEAGELFF. The CDR3 DNA reads TGTGCCACCAGCAGAGCGCAGGGGAAAGAGGCCGGGGAGCTGTTTTTT.